The clone carrying this T cell receptor (beta chain) has a count of ten or more. The data were taken from a study of T cells in Graves' hyperthyroidism and ophthalmopathy. TCR beta CDR3 regions were amplified from RNA transcripts. When the TCR CDR3 underwent first-round RT-PCR, the HTBI primer set was used. Each CDR3 protein is one row after TCRdb ran MiXCR on the multiplex PCR reads. The top ten hold 33% of the sample, which has fewer than 400,000 distinct CDR3 sequences, 16% seen once. The ends lost 0 bases at V and 2 bases at J; junction bases unmatched: 8. CDR1 and CDR2 (germline): SGHRS, YFSETQ. The CDR3 totals 16 residues.

The receptor was derived from a man under 40 with Graves' hyperthyroidism. The chain combines TRBV5-1 with TRBJ2-7; 7 bases agree with TRBD2. The specimen was blood. For the CDR3, the DNA is TGCGCCAGCAGCTTGGAGTCGGCGGGAGTCCCCTACGAGCAGTACTTC. Translation gives CASSLESAGVPYEQYF.